This T cell receptor (beta chain) was recorded in a study of human T cells and chemical hapten exposure. The library gave individual cDNA molecules unique molecular identifiers. A single record per CDR3 protein comes from TCRdb applying MiXCR to the RACE reads. The repertoire holds about 140,000 distinct CDR3 sequences, with roughly 10% as singletons. Time point given: patch test 2, 6 weeks after DPC sensitization. Treatment indicated: therapeutic diphenylcyclopropenone sensitization with weekly scalp DPC. The starting material, unfractionated whole blood, was used for total RNA extraction. This CDR3 contains 14 residues. With V trimmed by 7 bases and J by 7 bases, 13 bases remained unmatched. Germline V lookup: CDR1 SQVTM, CDR2 ANQGSEA. This clonotype occurred a few times.

This TCR derives from a woman in her forties or fifties with alopecia areata. Some clones in this sample may be carry-over from other donors' samples. The sequencing here drew on whole blood, taken in connection with sensitization to the hapten diphenylcyclopropenone (DPC). This rearrangement joins TRBV29-1 to TRBJ1-2; TRBD1 agrees at 9 bases. The CDR3 sequence is CSGYQGQGKSGYTF. Here the CDR3 DNA reads TGCAGCGGCTACCAAGGACAGGGGAAGTCTGGCTACACCTTC. Full variable domain (outside the CDR3, taken from reference TRBV29-1 and TRBJ1-2): SAVISQKPSRDICQRGTSLTIQCQVDSQVTMMFWYRQQPGQSLTLIATANQGSEATYESGFVIDKFPISRPNLTFSTLTVSNMSPEDSSIYLCSGYQGQGKSGYTFGSGTRLTVV.